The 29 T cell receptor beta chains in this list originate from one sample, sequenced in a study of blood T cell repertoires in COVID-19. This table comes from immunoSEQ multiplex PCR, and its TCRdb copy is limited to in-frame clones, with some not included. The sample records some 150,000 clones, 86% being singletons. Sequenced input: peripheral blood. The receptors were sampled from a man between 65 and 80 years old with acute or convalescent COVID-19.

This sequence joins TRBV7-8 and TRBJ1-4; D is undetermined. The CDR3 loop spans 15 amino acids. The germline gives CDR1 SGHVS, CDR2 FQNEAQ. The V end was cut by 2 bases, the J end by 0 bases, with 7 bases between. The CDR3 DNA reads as TGTGCCAGCAGCTTAACCCGGGCAACTAATGAAAAACTGTTTTTT. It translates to CASSLTRATNEKLFF.

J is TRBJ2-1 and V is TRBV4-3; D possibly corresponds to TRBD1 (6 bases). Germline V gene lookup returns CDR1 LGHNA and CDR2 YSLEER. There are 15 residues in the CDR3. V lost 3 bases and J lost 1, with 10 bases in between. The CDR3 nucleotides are TGCGCCAGCAGCCAGGGACAAGAATCCTACAATGAGCAGTTCTTC. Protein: CASSQGQESYNEQFF.

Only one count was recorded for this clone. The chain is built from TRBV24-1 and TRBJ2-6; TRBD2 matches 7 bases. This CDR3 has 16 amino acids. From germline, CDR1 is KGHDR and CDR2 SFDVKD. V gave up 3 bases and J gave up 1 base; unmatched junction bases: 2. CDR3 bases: TGTGCCACCAGTGATCGGGGAGGGTCTGGGGCCAACGTCCTGACTTTC. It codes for CATSDRGGSGANVLTF.

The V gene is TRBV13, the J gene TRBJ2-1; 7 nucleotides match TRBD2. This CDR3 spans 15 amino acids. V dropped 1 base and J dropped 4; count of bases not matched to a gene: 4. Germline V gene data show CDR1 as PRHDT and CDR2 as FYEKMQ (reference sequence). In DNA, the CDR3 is TGTGCCAGCAGCTTAGTGGCTAGCGGATACAATGAGCAGTTCTTC. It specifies CASSLVASGYNEQFF.

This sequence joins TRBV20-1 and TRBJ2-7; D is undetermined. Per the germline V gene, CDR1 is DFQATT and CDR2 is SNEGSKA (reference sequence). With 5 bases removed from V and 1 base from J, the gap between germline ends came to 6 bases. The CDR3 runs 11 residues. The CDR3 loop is CSASQSYEQYF. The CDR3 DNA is TGCAGTGCTTCTCAGTCCTACGAGCAGTACTTC.

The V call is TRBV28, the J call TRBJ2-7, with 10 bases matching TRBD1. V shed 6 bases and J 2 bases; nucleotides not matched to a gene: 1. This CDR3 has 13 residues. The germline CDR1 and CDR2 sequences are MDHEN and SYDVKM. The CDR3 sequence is CASRGQGAYEQYF. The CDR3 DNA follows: TGTGCCAGCAGAGGACAGGGGGCCTACGAGCAGTACTTC.

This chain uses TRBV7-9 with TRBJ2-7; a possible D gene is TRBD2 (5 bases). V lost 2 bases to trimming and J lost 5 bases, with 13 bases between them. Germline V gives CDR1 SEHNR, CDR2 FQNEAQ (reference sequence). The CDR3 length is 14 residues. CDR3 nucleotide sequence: TGTGCCAGCAGCTTATTTGGAGGCAACGACGAGCAGTACTTC. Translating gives CASSLFGGNDEQYF.

The CDR3 bases are TGTGCCAGCAGCCCCAGGGGGACACCGAGCACAGATACGCAGTATTTT. This sequence encodes CASSPRGTPSTDTQYF. The chain is built from TRBV11-2 and TRBJ2-3; 7 bases line up with TRBD1. This CDR3 spans 16 amino acids. Germline values: CDR1 SGHAT, CDR2 FQNNGV. V was clipped by 5 bases and J by 0 bases; unmatched bases: 8.

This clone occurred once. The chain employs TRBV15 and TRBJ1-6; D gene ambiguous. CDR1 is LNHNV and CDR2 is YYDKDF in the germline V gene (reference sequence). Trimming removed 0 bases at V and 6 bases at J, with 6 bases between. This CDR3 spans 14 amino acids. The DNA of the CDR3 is TGTGCCACCAGCAGAGATTATTCTAATTCACCCCTCCACTTT. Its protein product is CATSRDYSNSPLHF.

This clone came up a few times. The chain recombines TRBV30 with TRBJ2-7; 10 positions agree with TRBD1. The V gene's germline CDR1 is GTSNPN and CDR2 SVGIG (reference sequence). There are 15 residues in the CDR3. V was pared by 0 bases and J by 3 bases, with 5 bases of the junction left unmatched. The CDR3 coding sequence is TGTGCCTGGAGTGTAAGGGACAGGGGCATCTACGAGCAGTACTTC. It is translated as CAWSVRDRGIYEQYF.

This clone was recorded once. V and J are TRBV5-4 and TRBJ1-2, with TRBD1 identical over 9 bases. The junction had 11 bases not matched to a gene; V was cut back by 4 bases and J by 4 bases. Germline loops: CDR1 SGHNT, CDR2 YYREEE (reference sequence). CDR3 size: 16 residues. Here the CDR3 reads CASSANRDRDFYGYTF. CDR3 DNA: TGTGCCAGCAGCGCAAACCGGGACAGGGATTTCTATGGCTACACCTTC.

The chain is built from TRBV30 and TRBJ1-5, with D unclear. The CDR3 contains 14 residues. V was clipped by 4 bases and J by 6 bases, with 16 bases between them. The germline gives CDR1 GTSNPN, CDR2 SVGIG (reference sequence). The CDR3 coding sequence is TGTGCCTGGACCCCGCCCACGGGAGGTCAGCCCCAGCATTTT. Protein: CAWTPPTGGQPQHF.

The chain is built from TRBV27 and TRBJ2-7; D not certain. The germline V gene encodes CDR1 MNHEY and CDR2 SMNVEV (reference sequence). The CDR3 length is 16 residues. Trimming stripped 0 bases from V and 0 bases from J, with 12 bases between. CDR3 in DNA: TGTGCCAGCAGTTTATCTGCAGGCAGAAGCTCCTACGAGCAGTACTTC. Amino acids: CASSLSAGRSSYEQYF.

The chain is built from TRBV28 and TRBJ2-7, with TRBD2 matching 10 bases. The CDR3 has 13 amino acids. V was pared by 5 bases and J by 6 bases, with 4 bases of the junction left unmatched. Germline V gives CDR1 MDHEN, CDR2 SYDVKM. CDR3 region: CASSIGLAVEQYF. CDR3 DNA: TGTGCCAGCAGTATAGGACTAGCGGTCGAGCAGTACTTC.

CDR3 in amino acids: CASSLGAGANTEAFF. The CDR3 DNA is TGTGCCAGCAGCTTAGGGGCAGGGGCGAACACTGAAGCTTTCTTT. This chain uses TRBV7-2 with TRBJ1-1; weak D call: TRBD1 (6 bases). Trimming took off 1 base at V and 1 base at J, with 10 bases between the two ends. Germline CDR1 SGHTA, CDR2 FQGNSA. This CDR3 spans 15 amino acids.

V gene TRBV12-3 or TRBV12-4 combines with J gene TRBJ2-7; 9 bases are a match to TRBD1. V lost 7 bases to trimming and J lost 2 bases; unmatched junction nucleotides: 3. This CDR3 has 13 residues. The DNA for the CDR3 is TGTGCCAGCACCCGACAGGGGGCCTACGAGCAGTACTTC. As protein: CASTRQGAYEQYF.

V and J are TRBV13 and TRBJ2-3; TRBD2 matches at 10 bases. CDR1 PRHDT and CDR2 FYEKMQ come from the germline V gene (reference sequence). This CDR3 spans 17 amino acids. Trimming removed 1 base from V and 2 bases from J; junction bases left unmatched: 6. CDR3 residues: CASSLVPLAGITDTQYF. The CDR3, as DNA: TGTGCCAGCAGCTTAGTCCCACTAGCGGGAATCACAGATACGCAGTATTTT.

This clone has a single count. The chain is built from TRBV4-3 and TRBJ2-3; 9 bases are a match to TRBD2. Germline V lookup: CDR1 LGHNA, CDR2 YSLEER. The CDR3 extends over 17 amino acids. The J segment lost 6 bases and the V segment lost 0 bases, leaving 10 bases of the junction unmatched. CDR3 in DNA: TGCGCCAGCAGCCAAGATCGTCTAGCGGGACGGGGGGATACGCAGTATTTT. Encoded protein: CASSQDRLAGRGDTQYF.

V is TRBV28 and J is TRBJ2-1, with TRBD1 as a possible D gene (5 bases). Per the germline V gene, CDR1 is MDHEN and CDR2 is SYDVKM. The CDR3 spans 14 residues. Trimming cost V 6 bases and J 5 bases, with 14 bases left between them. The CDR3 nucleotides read TGTGCCAGCAGATCCGGACAAAGGAACAATGAGCAGTTCTTC. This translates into CASRSGQRNNEQFF.

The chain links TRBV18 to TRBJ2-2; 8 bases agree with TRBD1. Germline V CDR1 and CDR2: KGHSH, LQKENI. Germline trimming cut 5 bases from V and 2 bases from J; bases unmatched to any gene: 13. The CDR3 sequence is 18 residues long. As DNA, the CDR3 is TGTGCCAGCTCAAGGGTCGGCAGGGGGCTATCCAACACCGGGGAGCTGTTTTTT. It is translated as CASSRVGRGLSNTGELFF.

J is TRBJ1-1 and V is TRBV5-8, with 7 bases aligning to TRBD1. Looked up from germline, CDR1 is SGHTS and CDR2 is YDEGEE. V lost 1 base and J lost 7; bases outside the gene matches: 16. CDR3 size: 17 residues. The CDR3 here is CASSLPRTTGWAFEAFF. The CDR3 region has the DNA TGTGCCAGCAGCTTGCCCCGTACGACAGGGTGGGCTTTTGAAGCTTTCTTT.

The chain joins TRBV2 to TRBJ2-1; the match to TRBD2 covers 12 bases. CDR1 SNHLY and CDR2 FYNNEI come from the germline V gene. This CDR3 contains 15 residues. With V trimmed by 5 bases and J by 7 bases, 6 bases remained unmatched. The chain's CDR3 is CASSKTSGRANEQFF. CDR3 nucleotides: TGTGCCAGCAGTAAGACTAGCGGGAGAGCAAATGAGCAGTTCTTC.

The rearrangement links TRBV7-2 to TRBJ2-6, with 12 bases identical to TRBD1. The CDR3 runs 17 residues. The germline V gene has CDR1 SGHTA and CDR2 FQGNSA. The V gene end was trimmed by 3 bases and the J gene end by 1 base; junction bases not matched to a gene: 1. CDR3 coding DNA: TGTGCCAGCAGCTTGGGACAGGGGGCATCTGGGGCCAACGTCCTGACTTTC. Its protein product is CASSLGQGASGANVLTF.

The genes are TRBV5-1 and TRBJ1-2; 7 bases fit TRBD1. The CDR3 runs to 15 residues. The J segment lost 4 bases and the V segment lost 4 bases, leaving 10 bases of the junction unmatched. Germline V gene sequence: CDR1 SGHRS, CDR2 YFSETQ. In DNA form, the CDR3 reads TGCGCCAGCAGCGGAGGAGGGGGCGCGGGCTATGGCTACACCTTC. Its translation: CASSGGGGAGYGYTF.

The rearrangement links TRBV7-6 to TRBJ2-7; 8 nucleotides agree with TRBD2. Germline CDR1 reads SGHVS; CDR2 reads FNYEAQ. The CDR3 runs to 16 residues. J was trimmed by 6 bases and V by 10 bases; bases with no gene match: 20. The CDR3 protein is CATAAVSGSGPLEQYF. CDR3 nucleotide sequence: TGTGCCACAGCTGCAGTAAGCGGGAGCGGTCCGCTCGAGCAGTACTTC.

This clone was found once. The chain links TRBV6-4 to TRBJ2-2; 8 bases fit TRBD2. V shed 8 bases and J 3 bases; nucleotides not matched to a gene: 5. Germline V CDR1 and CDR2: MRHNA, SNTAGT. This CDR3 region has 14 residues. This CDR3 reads CASQREQDTGELFF. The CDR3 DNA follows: TGTGCCAGCCAGCGGGAGCAGGACACCGGGGAGCTGTTTTTT.

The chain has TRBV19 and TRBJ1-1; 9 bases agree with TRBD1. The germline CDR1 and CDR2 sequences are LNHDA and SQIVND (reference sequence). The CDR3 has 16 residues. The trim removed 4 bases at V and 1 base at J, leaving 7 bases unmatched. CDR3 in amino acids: CASSNTGGRPNTEAFF. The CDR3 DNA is TGTGCCAGTAGTAACACAGGGGGCAGGCCGAACACTGAAGCTTTCTTT.

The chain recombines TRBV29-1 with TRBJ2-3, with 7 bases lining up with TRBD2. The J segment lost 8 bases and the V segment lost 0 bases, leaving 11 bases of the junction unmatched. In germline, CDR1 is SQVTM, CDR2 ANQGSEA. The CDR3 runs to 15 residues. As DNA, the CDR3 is TGCAGCGTTGAAGAGGACGGGAGGTGGATGGGTACGCAGTATTTT. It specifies CSVEEDGRWMGTQYF.

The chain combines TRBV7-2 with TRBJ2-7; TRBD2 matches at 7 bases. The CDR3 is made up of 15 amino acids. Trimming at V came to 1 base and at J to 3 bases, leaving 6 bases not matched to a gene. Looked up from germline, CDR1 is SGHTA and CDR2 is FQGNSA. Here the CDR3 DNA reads TGTGCCAGCAGCTTAGAACCGGGGGGAGTCTACGAGCAGTACTTC. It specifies CASSLEPGGVYEQYF.